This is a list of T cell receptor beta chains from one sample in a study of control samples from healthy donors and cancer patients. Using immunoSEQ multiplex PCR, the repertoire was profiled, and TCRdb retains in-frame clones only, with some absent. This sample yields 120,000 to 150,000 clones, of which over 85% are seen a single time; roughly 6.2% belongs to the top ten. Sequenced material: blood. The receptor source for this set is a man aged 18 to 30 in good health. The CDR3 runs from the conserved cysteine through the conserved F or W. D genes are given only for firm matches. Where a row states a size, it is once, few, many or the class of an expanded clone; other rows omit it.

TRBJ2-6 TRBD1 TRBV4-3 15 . CASSRTGAGANVLTF TGCGCCAGCAGCCGTACAGGGGCTGGGGCCAACGTCCTGACTTTC
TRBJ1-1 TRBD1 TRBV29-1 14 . CSVGRGTGGTEAFF TGCAGCGTGGGGCGGGGGACAGGGGGAACTGAAGCTTTCTTT
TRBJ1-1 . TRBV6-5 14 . CASLSRAMNTEAFF TGTGCCAGCTTGAGTAGGGCTATGAACACTGAAGCTTTCTTT
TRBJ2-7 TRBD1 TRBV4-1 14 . CASSLGQGAREQYF TGCGCCAGCAGCCTAGGACAGGGGGCACGGGAGCAGTACTTC
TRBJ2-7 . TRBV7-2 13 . CASSRERAYEQYF TGTGCCAGCAGTCGCGAGCGAGCCTACGAGCAGTACTTC
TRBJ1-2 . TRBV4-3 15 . CASSQGSGRDYGYTF TGCGCCAGCAGCCAAGGTTCAGGGCGGGACTATGGCTACACCTTC
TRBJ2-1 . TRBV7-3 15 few CASSSRGDSYNEQFF TGTGCCAGCAGTTCGAGGGGGGACTCCTACAATGAGCAGTTCTTC
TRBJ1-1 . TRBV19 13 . CASQGQRNTEAFF TGTGCCAGCCAAGGACAGAGGAACACTGAAGCTTTCTTT
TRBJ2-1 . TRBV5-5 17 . CASSFPLGAAEHNEQFF TGTGCCAGCAGCTTTCCTCTAGGGGCGGCCGAGCACAATGAGCAGTTCTTC
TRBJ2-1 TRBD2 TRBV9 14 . CASSRLAGINEQFF TGTGCCAGCAGCCGACTAGCGGGAATTAATGAGCAGTTCTTC
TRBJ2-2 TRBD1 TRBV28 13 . CASRTGWDGELFF TGTGCCAGCAGGACAGGGTGGGACGGGGAGCTGTTTTTT
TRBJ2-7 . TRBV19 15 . CASSMGLRSSYEQYF TGTGCCAGTAGTATGGGTCTACGAAGCTCCTACGAGCAGTACTTC
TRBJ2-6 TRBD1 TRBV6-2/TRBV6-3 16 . CASSLGTGTGANVLTF TGTGCCAGCAGTCTTGGGACAGGAACTGGGGCCAACGTCCTGACTTTC
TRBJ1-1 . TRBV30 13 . CAWSVKLNTEAFF TGTGCCTGGAGTGTGAAACTGAACACTGAAGCTTTCTTT
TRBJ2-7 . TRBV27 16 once CASSSYNSGPSYEQYF TGTGCCAGCAGTTCATATAATAGCGGACCTTCCTACGAGCAGTACTTC
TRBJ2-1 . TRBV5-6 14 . CASSLAPNIGEQFF TGTGCCAGCAGCTTGGCCCCCAATATAGGTGAGCAGTTCTTC
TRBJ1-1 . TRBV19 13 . CASWGFGVTEAFF TGTGCCAGTTGGGGTTTTGGGGTAACCGAAGCTTTCTTT
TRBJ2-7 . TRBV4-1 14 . CASSQETRSYEQYF TGCGCCAGCAGCCAAGAAACGCGCTCCTACGAGCAGTACTTC